This entry is about one TCR beta chain. Its antigen specificity is not known. No base qualities exist here, and no much larger clone lies one base off it. The data originate from a study of blood T cell repertoires in COVID-19 (TCRdb year 2020). General notes on the study: Collaborator samples came from the United States, Italy and Spain and covered acute and convalescent phases of COVID-19. Where HLA class I and class II types were available, the types were taken from metadata supplied by the sample provider, not from assay-based typing. The material from the prospective study consisted of cDNA or gDNA derived from T cells, B-cell-depleted T cells, or PBMCs. The repertoires were released in a freely available public database intended as a resource for research on the immune response to SARS-CoV-2. The dataset comprised deeply sampled blood TCRbeta repertoires from subjects exposed to, actively infected with, or recovered from COVID-19. Sample metadata almost always included a de-identified subject ID, COVID-19 status, age in years and sex. Samples came from the ongoing ImmuneRACE study (first 160 participants) plus 1,254 subjects from 6 global collaborators. Study-level results and caveats: The quantity of clinical and demographic metadata differed by source and by participant and was supplied without curation.

The CDR3 measures 17 amino acids from cysteine to phenylalanine. The retained sequence is limited to the CDR3, 51 bases, with the frame set at the first base. CDR1 and CDR2 are read off the germline V gene as MGHDK and SYGVNS. Germline trimming amounts to 4 bases on V and 0 bases on J, with 5 as the count of junction bases outside the gene matches. The immunoSEQ Assay, a bias-controlled multiplex PCR, was used to amplify TCRbeta CDR3 regions from genomic DNA. In the authors' own workflow: Nucleated cell counts per sample were estimated from amplification of reference gene primers within the assay. To quantify the absolute abundance of each unique TCRbeta CDR3 rearrangement, sequence reads were collapsed and filtered. Productive Simpson clonality was computed per sample as the square root of Simpson's diversity index over productive rearrangements. TCRdb carries this immuneACCESS record with in-frame sequences only. Its versions omit some clonotypes, under half of them owing to an unresolved V gene in the studies checked, with the rest unexplained. V, J and clone size derive from that table, while D and trimming were established from the DNA sequence. Present in this sample are about 290,000 clones, 89% of which were seen just once. About 1.8% of the sample is taken by the ten largest.

In the prospective study, participants were roughly 18 to 95 years old, resided in 24 geographic areas of the United States, and were enrolled through a virtual design. In the prospective study, participants were assigned to cohorts based on the clinical history participants reported in a screening survey and a study questionnaire. Recovered participants in ImmuneRACE Cohort 3 were defined by two consecutive negative NP/OP PCR tests, clearance by a healthcare professional, or resolution of symptoms. In the prospective study, mobile phlebotomists collected whole blood, serum and a nasopharyngeal or oropharyngeal swab from each participant. Prospective study participants could optionally give additional blood draws and questionnaires over a roughly 2-month period. Blood samples from the prospective study were shipped frozen or at room temperature prior to DNA extraction.

This sequence uses TRBV25-1 and TRBJ2-6, and 8 bases in between align with TRBD1. This sequence originates from a woman aged 40 to 50 who had recovered from COVID-19. The sequenced sample consisted of PBMCs or T cells enriched from blood (not recorded which). The nucleotide sequence is TGTGCCAGCAGTGTCGGGACAGGCATCTCTGGGGCCAACGTCCTGACTTTC. This codes for CASSVGTGISGANVLTF. The reference TRBV25-1 and TRBJ2-6 proteins fill in what lies around the CDR3, so the full variable domain reads EADIYQTPRYLVIGTGKKITLECSQTMGHDKMYWYQQDPGMELHLIHYSYGVNSTEKGDLSSESTVSRIRTEHFPLTLESARPSHTSQYLCASSVGTGISGANVLTFGAGSRLTVL.